The following is a T cell receptor beta chain sequence with its context. The data stem from a study of beta chain features in type 1 diabetes. Sequenced material consisted of expressed TCRB transcripts (all of the isolated RNA was reverse transcribed). Profiled with immunoSEQ multiplex PCR; TCRdb holds only in-frame clones, not every one. Of around 500,000 clones in the sample, around 10% were seen once. The CDR3 spans 14 residues. The germline gives CDR1 SNHLY, CDR2 FYNNEI. V lost 6 bases to trimming and J lost 1 base; unmatched junction nucleotides: 5. Every single donor gave one heparinised blood draw, and these averaged roughly 0.11 L.

The chain employs TRBV2 and TRBJ2-7; 8 nucleotides align to TRBD1. The TCR comes from a young woman in good health. Sequencing was done on a sample of naive CD4+ T cells from blood. DNA of the CDR3: TGTGCCAGCAGCCAAACAGGGGGGTCCTACGAGCAGTACTTC. This gives the protein CASSQTGGSYEQYF.